The 10 T cell receptor beta chains below all came from one sample that was sequenced in a study of cytomegalovirus exposure and HLA in healthy donors. Primers for the PCR totalled 60 Vbeta and 13 Jbeta. Produced via immunoSEQ multiplex PCR; TCRdb's table is partial and in-frame only. The repertoire consists of around 190,000 clones, with about nine tenths occurring once and the leading ten covering around 0.99%. Source material: PBMCs. All receptors come from a boy under 10 years old in good health and CMV-seronegative.

The V and J genes are TRBV6-1 and TRBJ2-5; the match to TRBD1 covers 9 bases. The assigned J gene may be wrong: the sequence end matches TRBJ2-7 better. CDR1 MNHNS and CDR2 SASEGT come from the germline V gene. The CDR3 has 14 amino acids. As DNA, the CDR3 is TGTGCCAGCACTCCGACAGGGGGAACCTACGAGCAGTACTTC. Residues: CASTPTGGTYEQYF.

Turning to this clone: One junction end does not reproduce the germline sequence, and a read error may be involved. The CDR3 coding sequence is TGTTCCAGCAGCTTAGCCGGCGGGAGGGGAAAGTACGAGCAGTACTTC. It translates to CSSSLAGGRGKYEQYF. V usage is TRBV7-9 and J usage is TRBJ2-7, with 9 bases matching TRBD2. From germline, CDR1 is SEHNR and CDR2 FQNEAQ (reference sequence). The CDR3 covers 16 residues.

This clone was detected only a few times. The rearrangement links TRBV6-1 to TRBJ2-7; D gene unclear. Germline CDR1 and CDR2: MNHNS and SASEGT. Trimming took off 7 bases at V and 3 bases at J, with 4 bases between the two ends. This CDR3 comprises 10 residues. The DNA of the CDR3 is TGTGCCAGCAATCTCTACGAGCAGTACTTC. Its protein is CASNLYEQYF.

The chain uses TRBV7-3 and TRBJ2-3, with 9 nucleotides matching TRBD2. V gave up 2 bases and J gave up 5 bases; unmatched junction bases: 11. Germline V CDR1 and CDR2: SGHTA, FQGTGA. CDR3 length equals 17 residues. In DNA form, the CDR3 reads TGTGCCAGCAGCTTACTCCTGGAAGCGGGAGGCATAGATACGCAGTATTTT. Translated, it gives CASSLLLEAGGIDTQYF.

The chain has TRBV28 and TRBJ2-7, with 8 bases fitting TRBD2. Trimming took 5 bases from V and 4 from J; bases not matched to a gene: 4. The CDR3 runs to 13 residues. Germline CDR1 MDHEN, CDR2 SYDVKM. CDR3 loop: CASSIAGRYEQYF. The DNA of the CDR3 is TGTGCCAGCAGTATAGCGGGGCGTTACGAGCAGTACTTC. Looking up the rest from reference TRBV28 and TRBJ2-7 gives the full variable domain: DVKVTQSSRYLVKRTGEKVFLECVQDMDHENMFWYRQDPGLGLRLIYFSYDVKMKEKGDIPEGYSVSREKKERFSLILESASTNQTSMYLCASSIAGRYEQYFGPGTRLTVT.

This clone was detected only once. This sequence joins TRBV5-4 and TRBJ1-1; D unclear. With 4 bases removed from V and 0 bases from J, the gap between germline ends came to 19 bases. Germline CDR1 and CDR2: SGHNT and YYREEE (reference sequence). The CDR3 has 17 residues. CDR3 protein: CASSGPSLGGMNTEAFF. In nucleotides, the CDR3 is TGTGCCAGCAGCGGCCCCTCTCTAGGAGGGATGAACACTGAAGCTTTCTTT.

This chain connects TRBV6-1 to TRBJ2-3; no reliable D call. The CDR3 is 14 residues long. Per the germline V gene, CDR1 is MNHNS and CDR2 is SASEGT. Trimming took 1 base from V and 3 from J, leaving 8 bases between them. The CDR3 nucleotides are TGTGCCAGCAGTGAAGTTGTCCAAACAGATACGCAGTATTTT. Its protein is CASSEVVQTDTQYF.

This chain joins TRBV4-2 and TRBJ1-4; the D is unclear. The CDR3 runs to 13 residues. Germline V gene lookup returns CDR1 LGHNA and CDR2 YNFKEQ. V lost 6 bases to trimming and J lost 0 bases, with 5 bases between them. The CDR3 region has the DNA TGTGCCAGCAGGGGCCCAACTAATGAAAAACTGTTTTTT. Translating it yields CASRGPTNEKLFF.

The rearrangement links TRBV5-6 to TRBJ2-1; TRBD2 matches 11 bases. With 3 bases clipped from V and 9 bases from J, the junction kept 11 bases outside the gene matches. This CDR3 spans 16 amino acids. Germline V gene data show CDR1 as SGHDT and CDR2 as YYEEEE. The CDR3 reads CASSSPLAGGVSEQFF. CDR3 DNA: TGTGCCAGCAGCTCACCCTTAGCGGGAGGGGTCTCTGAGCAGTTCTTC. The full variable domain, completed using reference TRBV5-6 and TRBJ2-1, is DAGVTQSPTHLIKTRGQQVTLRCSPKSGHDTVSWYQQALGQGPQFIFQYYEEEERQRGNFPDRFSGHQFPNYSSELNVNALLLGDSALYLCASSSPLAGGVSEQFFGPGTRLTVL.

This rearrangement joins TRBV19 to TRBJ2-7, with TRBD2 matching 14 bases. The trim removed 5 bases at V and 6 bases at J, leaving 3 bases unmatched. Germline-derived CDR1 and CDR2 are LNHDA and SQIVND (reference sequence). The CDR3 contains 14 residues. DNA of the CDR3: TGTGCCAGTAGTGTGACTAGCGGGGGGGCCGAGCAGTACTTC. Translation gives CASSVTSGGAEQYF.